One and the same sample provided the 22 T cell receptor beta chains below, sequenced in a study of blood T cell repertoires in COVID-19. TCRdb's copy holds only in-frame clones and misses some; the assay was immunoSEQ multiplex PCR. The sample carries 360,000 or so clones, under 90% recorded once. The sequenced material came from PBMCs or T cells enriched from blood (not recorded which). The receptors here all came from a woman aged 25 to 39 who had recovered from COVID-19.

V is TRBV5-5 and J is TRBJ1-2; D not certain. This CDR3 has 15 residues. Germline CDR1 SGHKS, CDR2 YYEKEE (reference sequence). V shed 4 bases and J shed 6 bases, with 19 bases lying between them. The CDR3: CASSLLLWRRNGYTF. CDR3 coding DNA: TGTGCCAGCAGCCTCCTGCTATGGCGGAGAAATGGCTACACCTTC.

V usage is TRBV4-1 and J usage is TRBJ1-1, with TRBD1 identical over 12 bases. The V segment lost 1 base and the J segment 6 bases; nucleotides outside the gene matches: 6. In germline, CDR1 is MGHRA, CDR2 YSYEKL. There are 16 residues in the CDR3. The CDR3, as DNA: TGCGCCAGCAGCCAAGGTCGGGACAGGGGGCGGGCTGAAGCTTTCTTT. Its protein product is CASSQGRDRGRAEAFF.

This sequence joins TRBV9 and TRBJ2-1; no definite D call. In germline, CDR1 is SGDLS, CDR2 YYNGEE. Trimming took off 0 bases at V and 8 bases at J, with 15 bases between the two ends. This CDR3 comprises 15 residues. CDR3 protein: CASSVGLESGYEQFF. The CDR3 DNA sequence: TGTGCCAGCAGCGTAGGCCTAGAATCCGGGTATGAGCAGTTCTTC.

This clone was seen only a few times. This chain connects TRBV19 to TRBJ1-3; 7 bases line up with TRBD1. Germline loops: CDR1 LNHDA, CDR2 SQIVND (reference sequence). V dropped 7 bases and J dropped 5; count of bases not matched to a gene: 17. This CDR3 is 17 amino acids long. The CDR3 DNA is TGTGCCAGTACCGATCCCCGACAGGGTCGGGGCAGAAACACCATATATTTT. Residues: CASTDPRQGRGRNTIYF.

V is TRBV3-1 (or the pseudogene TRBV3-2) and J is TRBJ1-1, with 7 positions matching TRBD1. The CDR3 spans 17 residues. The ends lost 0 bases at V and 6 bases at J; junction bases unmatched: 13. The germline gives CDR1 LGHDT, CDR2 YNNKEL (reference sequence). CDR3 loop: CASSQDVETGQSAEAFF. The DNA of the CDR3 is TGTGCCAGCAGCCAAGACGTCGAGACAGGGCAGTCCGCTGAAGCTTTCTTT.

The chain couples TRBV18 to TRBJ1-2; no clear D. The CDR3 length is 16 residues. Germline assignment: CDR1 KGHSH and CDR2 LQKENI. V was trimmed by 3 bases and J by 0 bases, leaving 14 bases between them. The CDR3 bases are TGTGCCAGCTCACCGCGCGGTGCCGAAGCTAACTATGGCTACACCTTC. Its protein product is CASSPRGAEANYGYTF.

The rearrangement uses TRBV30 and TRBJ1-1; the match to TRBD1 covers 7 bases. Germline CDR1 is GTSNPN and CDR2 is SVGIG (reference sequence). Trimming at V came to 5 bases and at J to 8 bases, leaving 11 bases not matched to a gene. The CDR3 is made up of 13 amino acids. The CDR3 reads CAWSGAGGREAFF. The DNA for the CDR3 is TGTGCCTGGTCTGGGGCAGGGGGGCGGGAAGCTTTCTTT. The entire variable domain, with the rest obtained from reference TRBV30 and TRBJ1-1, is as follows: SQTIHQWPATLVQPVGSPLSLECTVEGTSNPNLYWYRQAAGRGLQLLFYSVGIGQISSEVPQNLSASRPQDRQFILSSKKLLLSDSGFYLCAWSGAGGREAFFGQGTRLTVV.

This CDR3 is CASSPGLLTLSYNEQFF. Here the CDR3 DNA reads TGTGCCAGCAGCCCGGGACTTCTAACACTCTCCTACAATGAGCAGTTCTTC. The chain uses TRBV7-2 and TRBJ2-1; possible D gene TRBD2, 6 bases. Between the trimmed V and J ends, which lost 5 bases and 0 bases, there was a span of 17 bases. This CDR3 region has 17 residues. CDR1 is SGHTA and CDR2 is FQGNSA in the germline V gene.

The chain combines TRBV4-2 with TRBJ1-4; maybe TRBD1 (6 bases). The CDR3 contains 14 residues. V was trimmed by 4 bases and J by 4 bases, leaving 10 bases between them. CDR1 is LGHNA, CDR2 YNFKEQ, per germline. DNA for the CDR3: TGTGCCAGCAGCCCGTCCAGGGGTAATGAAAAACTGTTTTTT. This encodes CASSPSRGNEKLFF.

J is TRBJ1-1 and V is TRBV6-5; 9 nucleotides line up with TRBD1. V shed 7 bases, J shed 6 bases, and the junction held 9 bases outside the gene matches. This CDR3 has 14 amino acids. Germline values: CDR1 MNHEY, CDR2 SVGAGI. The CDR3 DNA follows: TGTGCCAGCAATAACAGGGGGCGCGAACCTGAAGCTTTCTTT. It codes for CASNNRGREPEAFF.

The chain is built from TRBV7-3 and TRBJ1-2; a possible D gene is TRBD1 (5 bases). The CDR3 sequence is 19 residues long. Trimming removed 2 bases at V and 5 bases at J, with 27 bases between. CDR1 and CDR2 from the germline V gene are SGHTA and FQGTGA. The CDR3: CASSLPRRGPIPRRYGYTF. The DNA for the CDR3 is TGTGCCAGCAGCTTACCGCGGCGGGGACCTATTCCTCGGAGGTATGGCTACACCTTC.

This rearrangement joins TRBV3-1 (or the pseudogene TRBV3-2) to TRBJ2-7, with 8 bases aligning to TRBD2. The germline gives CDR1 LGHDT, CDR2 YNNKEL (reference sequence). Trimming at V came to 1 base and at J to 2 bases, leaving 7 bases not matched to a gene. The CDR3 contains 16 residues. The CDR3 bases are TGTGCCAGCAGCCAAGGTGGGGCGGGGGGAACCTACGAGCAGTACTTC. Protein product: CASSQGGAGGTYEQYF.

The chain combines TRBV28 with TRBJ1-5, with 8 bases aligning to TRBD1. Germline V gives CDR1 MDHEN, CDR2 SYDVKM. The CDR3 is 16 amino acids. V lost 6 bases and J lost 2; bases outside the gene matches: 9. This CDR3 is CASRETGDLGNQPQHF. The CDR3, as DNA: TGTGCCAGCAGGGAGACAGGGGATTTGGGCAATCAGCCCCAGCATTTT.

CDR3 nucleotide sequence: TGTGCCAGCAGTGAACGGCAGGCCCCCTATCAGCCCCAGCATTTT. It encodes CASSERQAPYQPQHF. The chain couples TRBV2 to TRBJ1-5; D gene ambiguous. With 2 bases removed from V and 5 bases from J, the gap between germline ends came to 13 bases. The CDR3 spans 15 residues. Germline V gene sequence: CDR1 SNHLY, CDR2 FYNNEI.

Concerning this clone itself: The same CDR3 also results from other DNA sequences found in this sample. The rearrangement links TRBV14 to TRBJ1-2; D is unresolved. This CDR3 spans 12 amino acids. From germline, CDR1 is SGHDN and CDR2 FVKESK. Between the trimmed V and J ends, which lost 1 base and 4 bases, there was a span of 4 bases. The CDR3 coding sequence is TGTGCCAGCAGCCAAGCTCTCTATGGCTACACCTTC. It specifies CASSQALYGYTF.

Turning to this clone: One junction end does not reproduce the germline sequence, and a read error may be involved. The V call is TRBV19, the J call TRBJ2-1, with a weak D call TRBD1 (6 bases). This CDR3 spans 15 amino acids. Germline-derived CDR1 and CDR2 are LNHDA and SQIVND (reference sequence). The DNA for the CDR3 is TGTGCCAGTAGTATAGTCCAGGGGCGCTACTATGAGCAGTTCTTC. As protein: CASSIVQGRYYEQFF.

The V call is TRBV30, the J call TRBJ1-2; 10 nucleotides align to TRBD1. V lost 0 bases to trimming and J lost 9 bases; unmatched junction nucleotides: 7. Germline V gene lookup returns CDR1 GTSNPN and CDR2 SVGIG (reference sequence). This CDR3 comprises 14 residues. The CDR3 loop reads CAWSVRAGQGRYTF. The CDR3 DNA sequence: TGTGCCTGGAGTGTACGGGCGGGACAGGGGCGCTACACCTTC. Using reference TRBV30 and TRBJ1-2 for the parts outside the CDR3, the full variable domain is SQTIHQWPATLVQPVGSPLSLECTVEGTSNPNLYWYRQAAGRGLQLLFYSVGIGQISSEVPQNLSASRPQDRQFILSSKKLLLSDSGFYLCAWSVRAGQGRYTFGSGTRLTVV.

The chain is built from TRBV2 and TRBJ2-5; TRBD1 might be the D (5 bases). Trimming removed 8 bases from V and 7 bases from J, with 20 bases in between. Germline assignment: CDR1 SNHLY and CDR2 FYNNEI. This CDR3 has 14 amino acids. The CDR3 is CASLVGITQGTQYF. CDR3 nucleotides: TGTGCCAGCCTGGTGGGAATCACTCAGGGGACCCAGTACTTC. Based on the CDR3 plus reference TRBV2 and TRBJ2-5, the full variable domain is EPEVTQTPSHQVTQMGQEVILRCVPISNHLYFYWYRQILGQKVEFLVSFYNNEISEKSEIFDDQFSVERPDGSNFTLKIRSTKLEDSAMYFCASLVGITQGTQYFGPGTRLLVL.

This clone is a singleton in its sample. The chain joins TRBV19 to TRBJ1-2, with 8 bases lining up with TRBD1. There are 14 residues in the CDR3. Germline lookup yields CDR1 LNHDA and CDR2 SQIVND (reference sequence). V was pared by 3 bases and J by 10 bases, with 10 bases of the junction left unmatched. CDR3 sequence reads: CASSILQGVIDYTF. As DNA, the CDR3 is TGTGCCAGTAGTATTCTACAGGGGGTTATTGACTACACCTTC.

V gene TRBV6-2 or TRBV6-3 combines with J gene TRBJ2-1; D call uncertain. This CDR3 is 12 amino acids long. V was pared by 5 bases and J by 6 bases, with 8 bases between. In germline, CDR1 is MNHEY, CDR2 SVGEGT. This chain's CDR3 is CASSPVPNEQFF. The CDR3 bases are TGTGCCAGCAGTCCGGTCCCCAATGAGCAGTTCTTC.

The chain links TRBV2 to TRBJ2-3, with D possibly TRBD2 on 5 matching bases. V lost 11 bases and J 4 bases, leaving 16 bases between the germline ends. The CDR3 runs 13 residues. From germline, CDR1 is SNHLY and CDR2 FYNNEI. The CDR3 region has the DNA TGTGCCGGACTGCAAGAACGAGCAGATACGCAGTATTTT. Translation gives CAGLQERADTQYF.

The chain couples TRBV10-3 to TRBJ2-1; D possibly corresponds to TRBD2 (6 bases). The CDR3 is 14 amino acids. Per the germline V gene, CDR1 is ENHRY and CDR2 is SYGVKD. V lost 6 bases, J lost 2 bases, and 11 bases lay in between. CDR3 amino acids: CAISRDSTYNEQFF. As DNA, the CDR3 is TGTGCCATCAGCCGGGACTCGACCTACAATGAGCAGTTCTTC.